These T cell receptor beta chains were read from a single sample in a study of blood T cells in healthy people across ages. TCRdb redid the calling of the 5' RACE reads with MiXCR, one entry per CDR3 protein. The repertoire holds about 730,000 distinct CDR3 sequences, 35% to 45% seen once, with 20% to 25% in the top ten. Sequencing input: blood. Every receptor here comes from a woman aged 55-70 years in good health. The conserved cysteine and the conserved F or W are not part of the CDR3 here. A clone size is listed for some rows: how often the clone was seen (once, few, many), or a class if it is expanded.

j_gene,v_gene,abundance,CDR3aa
TRBJ1-6,TRBV20-1,once,SASRAGEALH
TRBJ1-5,TRBV10-3,.,AIAGDLSNQPQH
TRBJ2-7,TRBV12-3/TRBV12-4,.,ASSFGRIYEQY
TRBJ2-3,TRBV9,.,VSSVAPTGRSDTRY
TRBJ1-2,TRBV29-1,many,SVAARAGYGYT
TRBJ2-5,TRBV7-9,many,ASSLGLAGETQY
TRBJ2-3,TRBV6-5,few,ASSYNGLRQY
TRBJ2-5,TRBV4-1,few,ASSQDPGLAGAQETQY
TRBJ2-1,TRBV5-1,.,ASSLETRGYNEQF
TRBJ2-1,TRBV12-3/TRBV12-4,many,ASSLPESNEQF
TRBJ1-5,TRBV13,.,ASSRRTASNQPQH
TRBJ1-6,TRBV12-3/TRBV12-4,.,ASSLEVRLNSPLH
TRBJ1-1,TRBV27,.,TNRTGSAGEAF
TRBJ2-5,TRBV28,.,ASSPLSGTGTQETQY
TRBJ2-1,TRBV29-1,once,SVEARGHYNEQF
TRBJ2-7,TRBV4-3,.,ASSQGLANNEQY
TRBJ2-1,TRBV3-1,.,ASSQGERGGRDEQF
TRBJ2-1,TRBV20-1,few,SVSRLPGDEQF
TRBJ2-1,TRBV20-1,.,SARNTGTSDNEQF
TRBJ1-4,TRBV20-1,few,SARDLELEKLF
TRBJ2-1,TRBV29-1,.,SADGPGEGDEQF
TRBJ1-2,TRBV5-1,.,ASSFGSLTLQGYT
TRBJ2-1,TRBV10-3,.,AISEMVAGRGSSYNEQF
TRBJ2-1,TRBV12-3/TRBV12-4,few,ASSLAGLDNEQF
TRBJ1-4,TRBV28,.,ASSRVGRKLF
TRBJ1-6,TRBV15,.,ATSRDDPGRSPLH
TRBJ1-5,TRBV19,once,ASRQWDIDQPQH
TRBJ2-5,TRBV5-4,few,ASSLISQKETQY
TRBJ1-5,TRBV7-2,many,ASSSGQGDQPQH
TRBJ2-1,TRBV7-9,few,ASSPMPSINEQF
TRBJ2-7,TRBV28,.,ASSFAGDRYEQY
TRBJ2-1,TRBV7-9,many,ASSQQPGLADDFYNEQF
TRBJ2-1,TRBV25-1,.,ASSGRDRGLINEQF
TRBJ2-5,TRBV5-1,few,ASSLEGKLASHQETQY
.,TRBV28,.,ATRPPGYEQY
TRBJ2-2,TRBV28,.,ASRTGQGAVTGELF
TRBJ1-1,TRBV29-1,once,SAKLTGVDTEAF
TRBJ2-3,TRBV7-9,.,ASSSGTSSDTQY
TRBJ2-5,TRBV6-5,.,ASRPGWVREEKY
TRBJ2-7,TRBV7-8,.,ASSFSAGVRSYEQY
TRBJ2-7,TRBV20-1,.,SALTGHSYEQY
TRBJ1-1,TRBV5-1,few,ASSLGDRVNTEAF
TRBJ2-3,TRBV7-6,many,ASSPRGTRGFTDTQY
TRBJ1-1,TRBV4-2,.,ASSQDIGAMNTEAF
TRBJ2-1,TRBV7-9,many,ASSLSVSVDEQF
TRBJ2-7,TRBV5-1,.,ATYLGVGSYEQY
TRBJ2-4,TRBV30,.,AWGEEVQY
TRBJ2-7,TRBV11-2,.,ASSLTRLAGGREQY
.,TRBV28,once,ASSFNWEETQY
TRBJ2-2,TRBV20-1,.,SAPGLAGGDTGELF
TRBJ1-2,TRBV12-3/TRBV12-4,few,ASSFDLRGQRTSNYGYT